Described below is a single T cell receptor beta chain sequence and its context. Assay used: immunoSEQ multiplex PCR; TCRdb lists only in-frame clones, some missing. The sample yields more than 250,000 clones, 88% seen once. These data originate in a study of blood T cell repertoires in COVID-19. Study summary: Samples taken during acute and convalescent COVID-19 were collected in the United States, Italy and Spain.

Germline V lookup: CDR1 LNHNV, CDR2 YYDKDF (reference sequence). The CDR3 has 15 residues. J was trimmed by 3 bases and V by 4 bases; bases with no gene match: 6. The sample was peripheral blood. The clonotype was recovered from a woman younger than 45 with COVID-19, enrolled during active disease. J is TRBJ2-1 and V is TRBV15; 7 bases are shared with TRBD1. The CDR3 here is CATSKRAGGYNEQFF. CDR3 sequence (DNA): TGTGCCACCAGCAAACGGGCAGGGGGCTACAATGAGCAGTTCTTC.